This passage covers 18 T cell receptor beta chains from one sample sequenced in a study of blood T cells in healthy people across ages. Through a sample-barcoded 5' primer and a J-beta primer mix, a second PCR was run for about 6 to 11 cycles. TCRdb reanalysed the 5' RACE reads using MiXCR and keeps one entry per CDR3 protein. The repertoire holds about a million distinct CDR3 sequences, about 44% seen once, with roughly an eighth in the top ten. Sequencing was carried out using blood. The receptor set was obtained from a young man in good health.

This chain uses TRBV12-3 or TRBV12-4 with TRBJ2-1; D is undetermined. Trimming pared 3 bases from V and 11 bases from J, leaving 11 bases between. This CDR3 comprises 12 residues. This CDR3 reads CASSFEERQQFF. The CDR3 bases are TGTGCCAGCAGTTTCGAGGAACGCCAGCAGTTCTTC.

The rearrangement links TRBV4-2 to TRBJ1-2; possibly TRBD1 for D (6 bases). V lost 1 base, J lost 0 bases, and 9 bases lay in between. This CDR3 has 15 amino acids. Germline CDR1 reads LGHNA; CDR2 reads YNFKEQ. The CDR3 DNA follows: TGTGCCAGCAGCCAAGGGACAGACTCTAACTATGGCTACACCTTC. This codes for CASSQGTDSNYGYTF.

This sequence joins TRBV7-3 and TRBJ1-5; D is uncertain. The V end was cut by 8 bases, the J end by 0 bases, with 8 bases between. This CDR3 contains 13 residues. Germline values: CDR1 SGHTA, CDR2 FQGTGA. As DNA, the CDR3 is TGTGCCAGCCAAGGAAGTAGCAATCAGCCCCAGCATTTT. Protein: CASQGSSNQPQHF.

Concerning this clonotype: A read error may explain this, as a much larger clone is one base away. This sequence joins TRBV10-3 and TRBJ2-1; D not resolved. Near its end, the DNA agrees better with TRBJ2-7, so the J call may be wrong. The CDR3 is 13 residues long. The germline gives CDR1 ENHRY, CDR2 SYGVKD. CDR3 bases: TGTGCCATCAGTCGAGACAATTACAATGAGCAGTACTTC. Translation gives CAISRDNYNEQYF.

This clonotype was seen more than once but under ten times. CDR3 coding DNA: TGTGCCAGCAGCCTTGGGACTAGTCGTGGAGATACGCAGTATTTT. It translates to CASSLGTSRGDTQYF. The chain carries TRBV7-9 and TRBJ2-3, with 8 bases lining up with TRBD2. Losses at the gene ends were 5 bases for V and 5 bases for J; bases not matched to a gene: 9. The germline CDR1 and CDR2 sequences are SEHNR and FQNEAQ (reference sequence). The CDR3 length is 15 residues. The full variable domain, its missing parts supplied by reference TRBV7-9 and TRBJ2-3, is DTGVSQNPRHKITKRGQNVTFRCDPISEHNRLYWYRQTLGQGPEFLTYFQNEAQLEKSRLLSDRFSAERPKGSFSTLEIQRTEQGDSAMYLCASSLGTSRGDTQYFGPGTRLTVL.

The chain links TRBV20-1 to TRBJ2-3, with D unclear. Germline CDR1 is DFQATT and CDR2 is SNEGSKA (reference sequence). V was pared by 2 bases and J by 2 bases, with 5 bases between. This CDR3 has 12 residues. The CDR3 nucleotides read TGCAGTGCTAGATATAACACAGATACGCAGTATTTT. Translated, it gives CSARYNTDTQYF.

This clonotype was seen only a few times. CDR3 coding DNA: TGCAGTGCTAGAGAGCGTCTAGCTCTGACAGATACGCAGTATTTT. Encoded protein: CSARERLALTDTQYF. The chain links TRBV20-1 to TRBJ2-3; D possibly corresponds to TRBD2 (5 bases). V was clipped by 0 bases and J by 3 bases, with 13 bases between them. The length of the CDR3 is 15 residues. Per the germline V gene, CDR1 is DFQATT and CDR2 is SNEGSKA (reference sequence).

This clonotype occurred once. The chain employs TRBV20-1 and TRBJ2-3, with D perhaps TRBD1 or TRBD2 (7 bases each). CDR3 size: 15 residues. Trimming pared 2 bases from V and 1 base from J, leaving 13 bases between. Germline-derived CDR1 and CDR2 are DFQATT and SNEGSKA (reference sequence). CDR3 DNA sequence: TGCAGTGCTAGACAGGGGGGGACTGGCACAGATACGCAGTATTTT. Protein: CSARQGGTGTDTQYF.

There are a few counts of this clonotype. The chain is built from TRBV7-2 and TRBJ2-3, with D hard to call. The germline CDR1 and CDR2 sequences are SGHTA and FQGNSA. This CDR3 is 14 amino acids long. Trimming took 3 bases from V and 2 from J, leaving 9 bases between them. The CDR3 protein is CASSFAQYTDTQYF. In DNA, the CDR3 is TGTGCCAGCAGCTTTGCTCAGTACACAGATACGCAGTATTTT.

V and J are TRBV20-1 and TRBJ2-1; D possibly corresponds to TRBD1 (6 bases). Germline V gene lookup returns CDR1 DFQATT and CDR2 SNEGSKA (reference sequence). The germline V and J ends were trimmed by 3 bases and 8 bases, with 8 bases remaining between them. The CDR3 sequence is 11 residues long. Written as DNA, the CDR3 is TGCAGTGCTAGGAAGGGGGATGAGCAGTTCTTC. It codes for CSARKGDEQFF.

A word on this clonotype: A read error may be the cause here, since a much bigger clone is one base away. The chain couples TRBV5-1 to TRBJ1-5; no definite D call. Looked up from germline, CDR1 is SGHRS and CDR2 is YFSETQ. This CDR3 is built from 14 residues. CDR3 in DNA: TGCACCAGCAGCTTGGAAGGGCTGAATCAGCCCCAGCATTTT. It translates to CTSSLEGLNQPQHF.

CDR3 residues: CASSLVAGCEQYF. CDR3 DNA sequence: TGTGCCAGCAGCTTAGTAGCGGGCTGCGAGCAGTACTTC. The chain employs TRBV11-1 and TRBJ2-7, with TRBD2 matching 7 bases. V lost 1 base and J lost 6; bases outside the gene matches: 3. Germline lookup yields CDR1 SGHAT and CDR2 FQDESV (reference sequence). CDR3 size: 13 residues.

The CDR3 DNA is TGCAGTGCCCGGTCGGGTAGCACTGAAGCTTTCTTT. This encodes CSARSGSTEAFF. This sequence joins TRBV20-1 and TRBJ1-1, with D uncertain. This CDR3 is built from 12 residues. Germline CDR1 DFQATT, CDR2 SNEGSKA (reference sequence). Trimming removed 6 bases from V and 4 bases from J, with 12 bases in between.

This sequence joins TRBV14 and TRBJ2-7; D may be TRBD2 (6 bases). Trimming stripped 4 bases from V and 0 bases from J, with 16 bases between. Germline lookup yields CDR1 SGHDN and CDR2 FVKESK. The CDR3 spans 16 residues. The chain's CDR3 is CASSPLGVAVSYEQYF. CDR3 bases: TGTGCCAGCAGCCCACTGGGGGTAGCGGTCTCCTACGAGCAGTACTTC. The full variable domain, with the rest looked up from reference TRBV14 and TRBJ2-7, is EAGVTQFPSHSVIEKGQTVTLRCDPISGHDNLYWYRRVMGKEIKFLLHFVKESKQDESGMPNNRFLAERTGGTYSTLKVQPAELEDSGVYFCASSPLGVAVSYEQYFGPGTRLTVT.

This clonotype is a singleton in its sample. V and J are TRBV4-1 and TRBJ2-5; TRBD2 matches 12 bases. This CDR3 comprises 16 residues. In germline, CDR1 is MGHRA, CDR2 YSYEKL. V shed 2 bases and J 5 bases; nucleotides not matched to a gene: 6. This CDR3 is CASSQRASGGAETQYF. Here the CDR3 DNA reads TGCGCCAGCAGCCAAAGGGCTAGCGGGGGGGCGGAGACCCAGTACTTC.

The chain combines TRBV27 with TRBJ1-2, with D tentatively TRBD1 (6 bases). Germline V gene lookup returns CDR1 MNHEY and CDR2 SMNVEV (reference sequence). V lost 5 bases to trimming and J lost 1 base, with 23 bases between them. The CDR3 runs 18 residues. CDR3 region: CASSPWTAQSGVNYGYTF. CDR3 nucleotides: TGTGCCAGCAGTCCGTGGACAGCACAATCCGGGGTTAACTATGGCTACACCTTC.

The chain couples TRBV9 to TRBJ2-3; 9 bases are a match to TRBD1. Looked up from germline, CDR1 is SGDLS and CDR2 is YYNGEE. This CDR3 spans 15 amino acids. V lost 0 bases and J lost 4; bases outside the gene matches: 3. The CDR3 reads CASSVGDRDADTQYF. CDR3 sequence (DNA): TGTGCCAGCAGCGTAGGGGACAGGGATGCAGATACGCAGTATTTT.

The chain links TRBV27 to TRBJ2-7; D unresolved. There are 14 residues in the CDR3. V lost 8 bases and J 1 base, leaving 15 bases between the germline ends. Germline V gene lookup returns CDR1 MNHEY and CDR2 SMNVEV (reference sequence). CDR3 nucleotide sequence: TGTGCCAGCTCCCCGGTGGGCCAGTCCTACGAGCAGTACTTC. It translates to CASSPVGQSYEQYF.